This TCR beta chain was sequenced in a study of OX40 agonist ivuxolimab in advanced cancers. At cycle 4 day 1, cycle 7 day 1, and baseline, blood was sampled. V was shortened by 1 base and J by 6 bases, with 6 bases between the two germline ends. Germline V gives CDR1 SGHRS, CDR2 YFSETQ. CDR3 size: 12 residues. Libraries were prepared by immunoSEQ multiplex PCR; TCRdb keeps only in-frame clonotypes and omits some of them. The data show 65,000 to 90,000 clones, more than 90% seen once. The clonotype originates from an adult with an advanced solid tumor such as melanoma, head and neck, liver or kidney cancer. The J gene is TRBJ2-3, the V gene TRBV5-1; D assignment may be TRBD1 or TRBD2 (5 bases each). Material: CD4+ or CD8+ T cells sorted from blood, obtained in a trial of the OX40 agonist ivuxolimab. CDR3 nucleotides: TGCGCCAGCAGCTTGTGGGGGGATACGCAGTATTTT. This translates into CASSLWGDTQYF.